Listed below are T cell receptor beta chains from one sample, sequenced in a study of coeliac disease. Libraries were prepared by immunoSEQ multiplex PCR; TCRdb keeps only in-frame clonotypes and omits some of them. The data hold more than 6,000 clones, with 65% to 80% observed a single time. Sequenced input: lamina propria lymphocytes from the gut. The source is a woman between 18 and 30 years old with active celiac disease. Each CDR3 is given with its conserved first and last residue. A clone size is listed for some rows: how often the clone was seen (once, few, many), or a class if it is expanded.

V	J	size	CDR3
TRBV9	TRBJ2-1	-	CASSKTRGAYNEQFF
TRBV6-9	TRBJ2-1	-	CASRPGTSGGGNEQFF
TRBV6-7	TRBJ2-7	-	CASSYRGQGEPGLAGVSYEQYF
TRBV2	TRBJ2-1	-	CASSGGTGWEQFF
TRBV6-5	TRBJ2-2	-	CASSGQARGGELFF
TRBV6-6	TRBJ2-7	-	CASSSRGGASYEQYF
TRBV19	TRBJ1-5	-	CASKSPQGTNQPQHF
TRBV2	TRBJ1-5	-	CASSDGTGGFQPQHF
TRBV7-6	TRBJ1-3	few	CASSSGQGIPSGNTIYF
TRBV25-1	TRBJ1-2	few	CASSESGTGVFYGYTF
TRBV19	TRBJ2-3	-	CASSISPGLAGVTDTQYF
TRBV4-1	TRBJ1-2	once	CASSKLPQNRKTYGYTF
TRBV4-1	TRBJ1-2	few	CASSPGDGSNYGYTF
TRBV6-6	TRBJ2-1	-	CASSLLAGNEGEQFF